This T cell receptor beta chain was observed in a study of blood T cell repertoires in COVID-19. Study context: Sources were T cells, B-cell-depleted T cells, or PBMCs; the material itself was cDNA or gDNA.

V lost 6 bases and J lost 2, with 14 bases in between. The CDR3 sequence is 15 residues long. Germline V lookup: CDR1 SNHLY, CDR2 FYNNEI. Only in-frame clones appear in the TCRdb table, and some are missing; sequencing was by immunoSEQ multiplex PCR. The sample holds over 350,000 clones, about 85% seen once. The TCR sequence derives from a woman under 30 with acute COVID-19. This rearrangement joins TRBV2 to TRBJ2-1; weak D call: TRBD1 (6 bases). The sequenced sample consisted of PBMCs or T cells enriched from blood (not recorded which). CDR3 DNA: TGTGCCAGCAGGCCCCGGCAGGGGACCTACAATGAGCAGTTCTTC. It translates to CASRPRQGTYNEQFF.